The next 14 T cell receptor beta chains were all read from a single sample in a study of blood T cell repertoires in COVID-19. The data were produced by immunoSEQ multiplex PCR, yet TCRdb's version contains in-frame clones alone and is incomplete. This sample has about 200,000 clones, with around 80% found just once. The specimen was peripheral blood. Source of these receptors: a woman between 65 and 79 years old with acute or convalescent COVID-19.

This chain links TRBV3-1 (or the pseudogene TRBV3-2) with TRBJ2-2, with 7 bases identical to TRBD1. The CDR3 spans 17 residues. Germline V CDR1 and CDR2: LGHDT, YNNKEL (reference sequence). V dropped 4 bases and J dropped 0; count of bases not matched to a gene: 8. The CDR3 region has the DNA TGTGCCAGCAGCCCTAAGACAGGGTACGCGAACACCGGGGAGCTGTTTTTT. Translated, it gives CASSPKTGYANTGELFF.

The chain joins TRBV7-2 to TRBJ2-1; 8 bases agree with TRBD1. Trimming at V came to 3 bases and at J to 2 bases, leaving 9 bases not matched to a gene. The CDR3 runs to 17 residues. Germline loops: CDR1 SGHTA, CDR2 FQGNSA. This chain's CDR3 is CASSLDRVSGAYNEQFF. CDR3 coding DNA: TGTGCCAGCAGCTTGGACAGGGTTAGCGGAGCCTACAATGAGCAGTTCTTC.

V is TRBV5-1 and J is TRBJ1-5; TRBD1 matches 7 bases. The CDR3 contains 15 residues. Losses at the gene ends were 4 bases for V and 0 bases for J; bases not matched to a gene: 4. Per the germline V gene, CDR1 is SGHRS and CDR2 is YFSETQ. Here the CDR3 reads CASSKTGNSNQPQHF. For the CDR3, the DNA is TGCGCCAGCAGCAAGACAGGGAATAGCAATCAGCCCCAGCATTTT.

This clone was recorded once. The chain combines TRBV2 with TRBJ2-6; the match to TRBD1 covers 8 bases. Germline lookup yields CDR1 SNHLY and CDR2 FYNNEI. The CDR3 is 15 amino acids. The junction had 2 bases not matched to a gene; V was cut back by 5 bases and J by 2 bases. The CDR3 region is CASSQGAAGANVLTF. CDR3 coding DNA: TGTGCCAGCAGTCAGGGGGCGGCTGGGGCCAACGTCCTGACTTTC.

V gene TRBV28 combines with J gene TRBJ2-2; 9 bases are shared with TRBD2. Germline V gene lookup returns CDR1 MDHEN and CDR2 SYDVKM. Trimming cost V 5 bases and J 6 bases; bases outside gene matches: 16. This CDR3 spans 18 amino acids. DNA for the CDR3: TGTGCCAGCAGTACTCTGAGAAGCGGGAGGTCCGGTCCCGGGGAGCTGTTTTTT. This codes for CASSTLRSGRSGPGELFF.

There are a few counts of this clone. The chain carries TRBV6-1 and TRBJ2-7; 13 bases agree with TRBD2. With V trimmed by 3 bases and J by 5 bases, 1 base remained unmatched. Germline V gene sequence: CDR1 MNHNS, CDR2 SASEGT. The CDR3 has 14 residues. For the CDR3, the DNA is TGTGCCAGCAGTGATGGACTAGCGGGAGACGAGCAGTACTTC. As protein: CASSDGLAGDEQYF.

CDR3 region: CASSEWDRGYEQYF. DNA for the CDR3: TGTGCCAGCAGTGAATGGGACAGGGGTTACGAGCAGTACTTC. The rearrangement links TRBV25-1 to TRBJ2-7; TRBD1 matches 10 bases. Per the germline V gene, CDR1 is MGHDK and CDR2 is SYGVNS. The V gene end was trimmed by 1 base and the J gene end by 4 bases; junction bases not matched to a gene: 1. CDR3 length equals 14 residues.

V is TRBV7-6 and J is TRBJ2-7, with TRBD2 matching over 11 bases. The CDR3 loop spans 15 amino acids. V shed 4 bases and J 5 bases; nucleotides not matched to a gene: 7. CDR1 and CDR2 (germline): SGHVS, FNYEAQ. The CDR3 DNA follows: TGTGCCAGCAGCTCATTCGGGACTAGCGGTGACGAGCAGTACTTC. It encodes CASSSFGTSGDEQYF.

The chain recombines TRBV28 with TRBJ2-7, with 8 bases that match TRBD1. V trimming: 5 bases; J trimming: 3 bases; junction bases outside the gene matches: 12. Germline CDR1 MDHEN, CDR2 SYDVKM. This CDR3 contains 16 residues. The CDR3 protein is CASSTDRGTGIYEQYF. The CDR3 DNA sequence: TGTGCCAGCAGTACCGATCGGGGGACAGGTATCTACGAGCAGTACTTC.

The V call is TRBV15, the J call TRBJ2-2; maybe TRBD2 (6 bases). This CDR3 contains 18 residues. Germline V CDR1 and CDR2: LNHNV, YYDKDF (reference sequence). With 0 bases removed from V and 5 bases from J, the gap between germline ends came to 19 bases. The chain's CDR3 is CATSRDRERARHTGELFF. CDR3 nucleotide sequence: TGTGCCACCAGCAGAGATCGGGAGCGGGCCCGGCATACCGGGGAGCTGTTTTTT.

The V and J genes are TRBV5-1 and TRBJ2-1; TRBD2 matches 7 bases. The V gene end was trimmed by 0 bases and the J gene end by 3 bases; junction bases not matched to a gene: 6. CDR3 length equals 16 residues. Germline assignment: CDR1 SGHRS and CDR2 YFSETQ. The CDR3 DNA is TGCGCCAGCAGCTTGGTGGCTAGCGGACACTACAATGAGCAGTTCTTC. This encodes CASSLVASGHYNEQFF. Using reference TRBV5-1 and TRBJ2-1 for the parts outside the CDR3, the full variable domain is KAGVTQTPRYLIKTRGQQVTLSCSPISGHRSVSWYQQTPGQGLQFLFEYFSETQRNKGNFPGRFSGRQFSNSRSEMNVSTLELGDSALYLCASSLVASGHYNEQFFGPGTRLTVL.

This chain links TRBV24-1 with TRBJ2-5; the match to TRBD1 covers 8 bases. Germline loops: CDR1 KGHDR, CDR2 SFDVKD. The CDR3 runs 15 residues. J lost 4 bases, V lost 0 bases, and 3 bases had no gene match. The CDR3 DNA is TGTGCCACCAGTGATTTGGGGACAGGAGGAGAGACCCAGTACTTC. This translates into CATSDLGTGGETQYF.

The chain joins TRBV7-9 to TRBJ2-7; possibly TRBD1 or TRBD2 for D (7 bases each). The V gene's germline CDR1 is SEHNR and CDR2 FQNEAQ (reference sequence). The ends were cut back, 4 bases at V and 2 bases at J, with 12 bases in the middle. The CDR3 has 14 amino acids. CDR3 coding DNA: TGTGCCAGCAGCTCAGCGGGACAGCCCTACGAGCAGTACTTC. This codes for CASSSAGQPYEQYF.

V and J are TRBV4-1 and TRBJ2-3, with D maybe TRBD2 (6 bases). CDR3 length: 16 residues. The germline gives CDR1 MGHRA, CDR2 YSYEKL. Trimming removed 0 bases at V and 0 bases at J, with 10 bases between. The CDR3 loop is CASSQDSGPSTDTQYF. The CDR3 region has the DNA TGCGCCAGCAGCCAAGATAGCGGACCTAGCACAGATACGCAGTATTTT.